One and the same sample provided the 17 T cell receptor beta chains below, sequenced in a study of blood T cell repertoires in COVID-19 (dated by TCRdb to 2018 to 2021). Receptor libraries were prepared by the immunoSEQ multiplex PCR assay. The table comes from immuneACCESS by way of TCRdb, which keeps in-frame sequences with V and J called. Part of the clones is missing from these tables; in studies checked, under half for an unresolved V gene and the rest for unknown reasons. The sample table shows 150,000 or so clones, and around 90% are seen once. Jointly, the top ten make up roughly 4% of the sample. Sequenced sample: PBMCs or T cells enriched from blood (not recorded which). These receptors all come from a woman aged 40 to 55 who had been exposed to COVID-19.

The chain combines TRBV7-2 with TRBJ2-1; 8 nucleotides align to TRBD2. CDR1 is SGHTA, CDR2 FQGNSA, per germline. V gave up 5 bases and J gave up 6 bases; unmatched junction bases: 3. This CDR3 comprises 13 residues. The CDR3 loop reads CASSDSGINEQFF. The CDR3 DNA follows: TGTGCCAGCAGCGATAGCGGGATCAATGAGCAGTTCTTC.

The rearrangement uses TRBV7-9 and TRBJ1-1; unclear D gene. The V end was cut by 5 bases, the J end by 0 bases, with 10 bases between. The V gene's germline CDR1 is SEHNR and CDR2 FQNEAQ (reference sequence). This CDR3 spans 14 amino acids. CDR3 loop: CASSKDTMNTEAFF. CDR3 DNA sequence: TGTGCCAGCAGCAAAGACACTATGAACACTGAAGCTTTCTTT.

The DNA of the CDR3 is TGTGCCATCAGTGACCAGGGACTTCTTACAGACAATGAGCAGTTCTTC. The encoded protein is CAISDQGLLTDNEQFF. The rearrangement joins TRBV10-3 to TRBJ2-1, with D possibly being TRBD2 (6 bases). This CDR3 contains 16 residues. V gave up 3 bases and J gave up 5 bases, with 17 bases separating them. CDR1 ENHRY and CDR2 SYGVKD come from the germline V gene.

This clone has only one observation. The chain recombines TRBV9 with TRBJ2-1, with D tentatively TRBD1 (6 bases). The CDR3 length is 13 residues. Trimming pared 0 bases from V and 7 bases from J, leaving 8 bases between. Germline V gene sequence: CDR1 SGDLS, CDR2 YYNGEE. CDR3: CASSVDRVNEQFF. CDR3 DNA sequence: TGTGCCAGCAGCGTAGACAGGGTGAATGAGCAGTTCTTC.

The V gene is TRBV9, the J gene TRBJ2-5; weak D call: TRBD2 (6 bases). The ends were cut back, 4 bases at V and 1 base at J, with 14 bases in the middle. Germline V gene data show CDR1 as SGDLS and CDR2 as YYNGEE. The CDR3 consists of 15 residues. CDR3 in DNA: TGTGCCAGCAGCCCGTGGCGGGGCTTCCAAGAGACCCAGTACTTC. It specifies CASSPWRGFQETQYF.

V gene TRBV19 combines with J gene TRBJ1-5, with 7 bases that match TRBD1. V lost 3 bases to trimming and J lost 1 base; unmatched junction nucleotides: 12. Germline CDR1 LNHDA, CDR2 SQIVND (reference sequence). The CDR3 contains 18 residues. The CDR3 is CASSIPIDRATSNQPQHF. The CDR3 DNA reads as TGTGCCAGTAGTATCCCTATCGACAGGGCAACAAGCAATCAGCCCCAGCATTTT.

The chain recombines TRBV4-1 with TRBJ1-4; unclear D gene. The CDR3 is 17 residues long. Trimming removed 0 bases from V and 8 bases from J, with 19 bases in between. Germline V gene sequence: CDR1 MGHRA, CDR2 YSYEKL. CDR3 coding DNA: TGCGCCAGCAGCCAAGATCGAGCTGGTGCCTTGATGGAAAAACTGTTTTTT. Translating gives CASSQDRAGALMEKLFF.

The V call is TRBV5-1, the J call TRBJ1-2; 10 bases fit TRBD1. Per germline, CDR1 SGHRS and CDR2 YFSETQ. Unmatched junction bases numbered 8, after V lost 4 bases and J lost 2 bases. The CDR3 is 16 amino acids. CDR3 sequence (DNA): TGCGCCAGCAGCCGTCGACAGGGGGCATCGAACTATGGCTACACCTTC. Its translation: CASSRRQGASNYGYTF.

This rearrangement joins TRBV27 to TRBJ2-3; 10 bases line up with TRBD1. Trimming took 4 bases from V and 4 from J; bases not matched to a gene: 8. Germline V gene data show CDR1 as MNHEY and CDR2 as SMNVEV (reference sequence). This CDR3 region has 16 residues. CDR3 bases: TGTGCCAGCAGTTCCCGACAGGGGGCTTTTGCAGATACGCAGTATTTT. Amino acids: CASSSRQGAFADTQYF.

The chain combines TRBV9 with TRBJ2-7; 7 bases match TRBD2. The junction had 8 bases not matched to a gene; V was cut back by 2 bases and J by 0 bases. The CDR3 consists of 16 residues. Germline loops: CDR1 SGDLS, CDR2 YYNGEE. CDR3 nucleotide sequence: TGTGCCAGCAGCGTGGGAGGGAGTAGGAGCTCCTACGAGCAGTACTTC. This codes for CASSVGGSRSSYEQYF.

V gene TRBV25-1 combines with J gene TRBJ1-1; TRBD1 might be the D (5 bases). Germline V gene lookup returns CDR1 MGHDK and CDR2 SYGVNS. V lost 2 bases to trimming and J lost 2 bases, with 12 bases between them. This CDR3 spans 15 amino acids. DNA for the CDR3: TGTGCCAGCAGTGAAGGTCCGACAGTCAACACTGAAGCTTTCTTT. Amino acid sequence: CASSEGPTVNTEAFF.

The CDR3 here is CASSLGTGGEQYF. Written as DNA, the CDR3 is TGTGCCAGCAGCTTAGGGACAGGGGGCGAGCAGTACTTC. V and J are TRBV7-6 and TRBJ2-7; 10 bases fit TRBD1. The CDR3 length is 13 residues. Germline V CDR1 and CDR2: SGHVS, FNYEAQ. The V and J ends lost 1 base and 6 bases, in that order; junction bases with no gene match: 0.

The table lists this clone with a count of one. The CDR3 nucleotides read TGTGCCAGCTCACCCTTTCAGGGGGAAAAACTGTTTTTT. This gives the protein CASSPFQGEKLFF. The chain combines TRBV18 with TRBJ1-4; a possible D gene is TRBD1 (6 bases). Trimming took 3 bases from V and 8 from J, leaving 10 bases between them. The CDR3 covers 13 residues. Germline V CDR1 and CDR2: KGHSH, LQKENI.

The genes are TRBV4-3 and TRBJ1-2; a weak D match, TRBD1 (5 bases). Per the germline V gene, CDR1 is LGHNA and CDR2 is YSLEER. Trimming removed 0 bases from V and 4 bases from J, with 12 bases in between. CDR3 length: 15 residues. CDR3 nucleotides: TGCGCCAGCAGCCAAGATCATCAGACAGCCTATGGCTACACCTTC. Protein product: CASSQDHQTAYGYTF.

This chain uses TRBV3-1 (or the pseudogene TRBV3-2) with TRBJ1-6; D call uncertain. The CDR3 has 14 amino acids. The germline gives CDR1 LGHDT, CDR2 YNNKEL (reference sequence). Between the trimmed V and J ends, which lost 3 bases and 7 bases, there was a span of 10 bases. For the CDR3, the DNA is TGTGCCAGCAGCCAGACGGCTAGGAATTCACCCCTCCACTTT. This gives the protein CASSQTARNSPLHF.

CDR3 protein: CASSSGTQGNTIYF. CDR3 DNA sequence: TGTGCCAGCAGCTCGGGAACCCAAGGGAACACCATATATTTT. This chain joins TRBV11-2 and TRBJ1-3; D gene uncertain. The CDR3 has 14 residues. CDR1 SGHAT and CDR2 FQNNGV come from the germline V gene. Trimming pared 4 bases from V and 7 bases from J, leaving 14 bases between.

The chain couples TRBV19 to TRBJ2-7; D might be TRBD1 (6 bases). Trimming cost V 3 bases and J 0 bases, with 21 bases left between them. The CDR3 covers 18 residues. The germline gives CDR1 LNHDA, CDR2 SQIVND (reference sequence). The CDR3 loop is CASSIWQGFRDDSYEQYF. The CDR3 bases are TGTGCCAGTAGTATTTGGCAGGGGTTCAGGGACGACTCCTACGAGCAGTACTTC.